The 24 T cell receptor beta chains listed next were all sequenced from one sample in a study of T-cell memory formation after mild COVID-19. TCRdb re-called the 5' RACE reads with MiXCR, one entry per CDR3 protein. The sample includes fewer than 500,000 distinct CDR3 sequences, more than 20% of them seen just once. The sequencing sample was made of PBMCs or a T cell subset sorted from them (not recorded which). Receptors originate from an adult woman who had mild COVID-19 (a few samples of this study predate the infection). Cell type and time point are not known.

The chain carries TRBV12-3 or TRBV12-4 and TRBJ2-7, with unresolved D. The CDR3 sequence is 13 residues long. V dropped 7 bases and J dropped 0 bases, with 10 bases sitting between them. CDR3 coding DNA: TGTGCCAGCACCACAGCAAGCTCCTACGAGCAGTACTTC. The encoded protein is CASTTASSYEQYF.

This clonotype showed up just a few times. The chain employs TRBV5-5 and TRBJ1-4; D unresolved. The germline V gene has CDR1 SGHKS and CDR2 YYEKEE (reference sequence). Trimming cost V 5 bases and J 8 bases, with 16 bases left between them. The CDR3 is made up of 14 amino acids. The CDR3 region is CASSFGAPAEKLFF. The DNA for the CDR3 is TGTGCCAGCAGTTTCGGCGCACCGGCAGAAAAACTGTTTTTT. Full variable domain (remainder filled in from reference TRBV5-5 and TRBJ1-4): DAGVTQSPTHLIKTRGQQVTLRCSPISGHKSVSWYQQVLGQGPQFIFQYYEKEERGRGNFPDRFSARQFPNYSSELNVNALLLGDSALYLCASSFGAPAEKLFFGSGTQLSVL.

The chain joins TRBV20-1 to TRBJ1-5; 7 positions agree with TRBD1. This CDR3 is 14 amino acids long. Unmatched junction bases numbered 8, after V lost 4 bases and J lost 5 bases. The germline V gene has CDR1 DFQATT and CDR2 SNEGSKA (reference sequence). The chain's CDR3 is CSATPRGTDQPQHF. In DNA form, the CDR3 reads TGCAGTGCTACCCCGCGGGGGACAGATCAGCCCCAGCATTTT.

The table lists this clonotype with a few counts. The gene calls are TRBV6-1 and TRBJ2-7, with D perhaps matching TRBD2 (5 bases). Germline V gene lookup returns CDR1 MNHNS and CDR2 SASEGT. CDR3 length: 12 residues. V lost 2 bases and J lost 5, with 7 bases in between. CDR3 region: CASSERGNEQYF. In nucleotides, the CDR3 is TGTGCCAGCAGTGAACGGGGAAACGAGCAGTACTTC.

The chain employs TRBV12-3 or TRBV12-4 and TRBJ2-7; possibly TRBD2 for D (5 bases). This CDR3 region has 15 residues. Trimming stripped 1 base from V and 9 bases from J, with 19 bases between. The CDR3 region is CASSLGSGQGRTQYF. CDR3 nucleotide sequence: TGTGCCAGCAGTTTAGGGAGCGGTCAAGGGCGGACGCAGTACTTC.

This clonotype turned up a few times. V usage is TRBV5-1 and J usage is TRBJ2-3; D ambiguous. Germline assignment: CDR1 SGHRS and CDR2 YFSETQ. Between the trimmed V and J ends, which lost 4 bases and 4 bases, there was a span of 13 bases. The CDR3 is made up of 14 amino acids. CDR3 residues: CASSPPSAPDTQYF. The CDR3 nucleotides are TGCGCCAGCAGCCCCCCTTCGGCTCCAGATACGCAGTATTTT.

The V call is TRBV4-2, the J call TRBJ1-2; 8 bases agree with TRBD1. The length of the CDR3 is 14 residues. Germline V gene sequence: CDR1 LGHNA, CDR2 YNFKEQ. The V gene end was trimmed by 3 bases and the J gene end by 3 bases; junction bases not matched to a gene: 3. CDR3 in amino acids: CASSHQQGDYGYTF. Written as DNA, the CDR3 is TGTGCCAGCAGCCACCAACAGGGGGACTATGGCTACACCTTC.

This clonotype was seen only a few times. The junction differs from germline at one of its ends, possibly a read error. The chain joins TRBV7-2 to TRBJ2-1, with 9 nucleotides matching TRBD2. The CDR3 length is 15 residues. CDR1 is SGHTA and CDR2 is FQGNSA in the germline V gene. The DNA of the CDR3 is TGCGCCAGCAGCTTAGCGGGAGTCTCCTACAATGAGCAGTTCTTC. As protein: CASSLAGVSYNEQFF.

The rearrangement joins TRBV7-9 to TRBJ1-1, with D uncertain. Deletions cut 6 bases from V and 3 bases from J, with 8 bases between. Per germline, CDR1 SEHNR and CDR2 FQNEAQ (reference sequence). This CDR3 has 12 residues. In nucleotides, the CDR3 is TGTGCCAGCAGTGACCAACACACTGAAGCTTTCTTT. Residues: CASSDQHTEAFF. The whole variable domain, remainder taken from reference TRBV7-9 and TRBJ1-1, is DTGVSQNPRHKITKRGQNVTFRCDPISEHNRLYWYRQTLGQGPEFLTYFQNEAQLEKSRLLSDRFSAERPKGSFSTLEIQRTEQGDSAMYLCASSDQHTEAFFGQGTRLTVV.

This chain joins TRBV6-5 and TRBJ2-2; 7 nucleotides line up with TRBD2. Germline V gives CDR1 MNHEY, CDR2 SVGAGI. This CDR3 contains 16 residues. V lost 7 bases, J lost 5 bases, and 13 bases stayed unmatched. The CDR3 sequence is CASNIRGGSRTGELFF. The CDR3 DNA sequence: TGTGCCAGCAACATTCGTGGCGGGAGTCGTACCGGGGAGCTGTTTTTT.

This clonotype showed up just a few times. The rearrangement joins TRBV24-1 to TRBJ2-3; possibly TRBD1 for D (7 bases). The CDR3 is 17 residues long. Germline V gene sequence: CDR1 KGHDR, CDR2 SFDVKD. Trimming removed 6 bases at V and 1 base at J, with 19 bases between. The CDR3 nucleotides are TGTGCCACCAGTCGGGGGCTCACAGGGGCGCGCACAGATACGCAGTATTTT. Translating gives CATSRGLTGARTDTQYF.

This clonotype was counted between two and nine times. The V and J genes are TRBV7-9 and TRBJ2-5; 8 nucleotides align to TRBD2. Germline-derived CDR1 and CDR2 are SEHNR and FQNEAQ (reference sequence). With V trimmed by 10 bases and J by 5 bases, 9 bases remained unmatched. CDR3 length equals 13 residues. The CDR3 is CAIREGGTETQYF. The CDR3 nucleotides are TGTGCCATCCGGGAGGGGGGGACGGAGACCCAGTACTTC.

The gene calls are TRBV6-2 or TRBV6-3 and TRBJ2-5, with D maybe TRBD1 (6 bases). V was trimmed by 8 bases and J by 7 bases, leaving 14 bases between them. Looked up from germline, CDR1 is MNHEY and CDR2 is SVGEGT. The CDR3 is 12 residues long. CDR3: CASGGGLRTQYF. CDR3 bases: TGTGCCAGCGGGGGCGGCCTACGGACCCAGTACTTC.

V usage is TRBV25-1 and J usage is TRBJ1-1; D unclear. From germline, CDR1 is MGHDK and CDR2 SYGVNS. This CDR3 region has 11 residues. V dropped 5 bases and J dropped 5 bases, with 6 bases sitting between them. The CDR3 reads CASSIGTEAFF. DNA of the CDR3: TGTGCCAGCAGTATTGGTACTGAAGCTTTCTTT.

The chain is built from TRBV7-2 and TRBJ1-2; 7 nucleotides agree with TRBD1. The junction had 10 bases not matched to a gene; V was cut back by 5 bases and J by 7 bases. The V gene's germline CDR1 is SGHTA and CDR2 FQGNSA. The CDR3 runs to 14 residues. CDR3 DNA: TGTGCCAGCAGCCAGACAGGGATCCGTCTTGGCTACACCTTC. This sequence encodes CASSQTGIRLGYTF.

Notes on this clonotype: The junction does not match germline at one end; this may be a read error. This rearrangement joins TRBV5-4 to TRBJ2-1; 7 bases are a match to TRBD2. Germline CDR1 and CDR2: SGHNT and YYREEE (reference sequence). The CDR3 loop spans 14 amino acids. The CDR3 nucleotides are TGTGCCAGCACCTTGGGAGCGGGGAGGGATGAGCAGTTCTTC. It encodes CASTLGAGRDEQFF.

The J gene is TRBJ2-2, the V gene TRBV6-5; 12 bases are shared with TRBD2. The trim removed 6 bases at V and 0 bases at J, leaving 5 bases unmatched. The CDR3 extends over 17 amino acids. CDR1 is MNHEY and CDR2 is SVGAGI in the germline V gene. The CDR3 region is CASRRLAGESNTGELFF. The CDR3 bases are TGTGCCAGCAGGAGACTAGCGGGAGAATCGAACACCGGGGAGCTGTTTTTT.

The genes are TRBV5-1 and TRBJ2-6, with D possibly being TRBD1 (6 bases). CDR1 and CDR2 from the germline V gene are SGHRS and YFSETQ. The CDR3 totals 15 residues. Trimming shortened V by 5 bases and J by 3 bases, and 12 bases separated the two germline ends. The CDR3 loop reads CASREVTGGANVLTF. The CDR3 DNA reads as TGCGCCAGCAGAGAGGTGACAGGTGGGGCCAACGTCCTGACTTTC.

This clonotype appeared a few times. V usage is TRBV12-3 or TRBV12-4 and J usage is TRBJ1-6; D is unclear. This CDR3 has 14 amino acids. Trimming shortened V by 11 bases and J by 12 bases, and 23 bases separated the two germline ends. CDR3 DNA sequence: TGTGCCTCTTCCCCGTCCCGTATAATTCAACCCCTCCACTTT. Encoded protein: CASSPSRIIQPLHF.

The CDR3 DNA reads as TGTGCCAGCAGTTTAACAGTGGGGGCCATTCAGTACTTC. Encoded protein: CASSLTVGAIQYF. The gene calls are TRBV6-2 or TRBV6-3 and TRBJ2-4; D is possibly TRBD1 (6 bases). The CDR3 loop spans 13 amino acids. V shed 4 bases and J shed 9 bases, with 13 bases lying between them. From germline, CDR1 is MNHEY and CDR2 SVGEGT.

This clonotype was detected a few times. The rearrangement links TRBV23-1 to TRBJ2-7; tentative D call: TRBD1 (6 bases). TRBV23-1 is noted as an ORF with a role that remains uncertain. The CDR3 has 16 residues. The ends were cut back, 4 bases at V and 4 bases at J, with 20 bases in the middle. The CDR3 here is CASSRLTGRGVYEQYF. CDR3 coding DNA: TGCGCCAGCAGTCGCTTGACAGGCCGAGGAGTTTACGAGCAGTACTTC.

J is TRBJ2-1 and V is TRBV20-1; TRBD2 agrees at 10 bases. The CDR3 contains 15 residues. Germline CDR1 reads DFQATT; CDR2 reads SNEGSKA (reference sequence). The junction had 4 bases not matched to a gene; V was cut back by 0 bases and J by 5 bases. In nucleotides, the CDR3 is TGCAGTGCTAGAGATCTTACTAGCGGGGACAATGAGCAGTTCTTC. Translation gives CSARDLTSGDNEQFF.

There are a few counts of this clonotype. CDR3 sequence reads: CASSLDGLKGQPQHF. For the CDR3, the DNA is TGTGCCAGCAGCTTAGACGGACTCAAGGGTCAGCCCCAGCATTTT. V gene TRBV7-2 combines with J gene TRBJ1-5, with no clear D. CDR1 and CDR2 from the germline V gene are SGHTA and FQGNSA. V gave up 1 base and J gave up 6 bases, with 13 bases separating them. This CDR3 is built from 15 residues. Combining the CDR3 with reference TRBV7-2 and TRBJ1-5 gives the whole variable domain GAGVSQSPSNKVTEKGKDVELRCDPISGHTALYWYRQSLGQGLEFLIYFQGNSAPDKSGLPSDRFSAERTGGSVSTLTIQRTQQEDSAVYLCASSLDGLKGQPQHFGDGTRLSIL.

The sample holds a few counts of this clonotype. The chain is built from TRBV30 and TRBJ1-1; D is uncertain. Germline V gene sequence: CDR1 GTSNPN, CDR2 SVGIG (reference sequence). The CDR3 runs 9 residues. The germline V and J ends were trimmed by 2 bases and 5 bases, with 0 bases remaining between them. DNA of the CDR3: TGTGCCTGGAGTACTGAAGCTTTCTTT. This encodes CAWSTEAFF.